The 21 T cell receptor beta chains below were found in one sample sequenced in a study of T cell repertoires in cytomegalovirus infection. Each CDR3 protein gets one entry after TCRdb re-called the reads with MiXCR. The table lists more than 150,000 distinct CDR3 sequences, about 21% of them singletons. Sequenced input: PBMCs. These receptors were collected from a human donor in good health (CMV status not recorded). Some clones in this sample may be carry-over from other donors' samples.

The J gene is TRBJ1-1, the V gene TRBV12-3 or TRBV12-4; a weak D match, TRBD1 (5 bases). The CDR3 is 14 amino acids. The V and J ends lost 2 bases and 1 base respectively, with 8 bases between them. This CDR3 reads CASSLRDSNTEAFF. The CDR3 DNA sequence: TGTGCCAGCAGTTTACGGGACTCGAACACTGAAGCTTTCTTT.

This clonotype is judged medium-sized. The gene calls are TRBV7-2 and TRBJ2-1, with a weak D call TRBD1 (5 bases). The V and J ends lost 4 bases and 6 bases respectively, with 16 bases between them. Germline loops: CDR1 SGHTA, CDR2 FQGNSA. The CDR3 is 15 amino acids. In DNA, the CDR3 is TGTGCCAGCAGCTATTGGGCAGGGCTTACCAATGAGCAGTTCTTC. Its protein product is CASSYWAGLTNEQFF.

This clonotype has a handful of counts. This chain uses TRBV28 with TRBJ2-7; 7 bases fit TRBD2. Unmatched junction bases numbered 9, after V lost 11 bases and J lost 2 bases. From germline, CDR1 is MDHEN and CDR2 SYDVKM. This CDR3 has 13 residues. The CDR3 here is CASSGALTYEQYF. In nucleotides, the CDR3 is TGTGCCTCTAGCGGCGCGCTAACCTACGAGCAGTACTTC.

V and J are TRBV10-3 and TRBJ2-7; a possible D gene is TRBD2 (5 bases). Looked up from germline, CDR1 is ENHRY and CDR2 is SYGVKD. The length of the CDR3 is 12 residues. V lost 2 bases, J lost 4 bases, and 6 bases lay in between. The CDR3 DNA reads as TGTGCCATCAGTGAGACGGGATACGAGCAGTACTTC. Translated: CAISETGYEQYF.

This clonotype appeared many times. This rearrangement joins TRBV11-2 to TRBJ2-2; 11 bases agree with TRBD2. Per the germline V gene, CDR1 is SGHAT and CDR2 is FQNNGV. V gave up 6 bases and J gave up 4 bases; unmatched junction bases: 19. There are 20 residues in the CDR3. In DNA form, the CDR3 reads TGTGCCAGCAGACAATCGTGGACTAGCGGGCCGCGCAATTTCACCGGGGAGCTGTTTTTT. The encoded protein is CASRQSWTSGPRNFTGELFF.

In its sample, this clonotype was seen a few times. The rearrangement links TRBV14 to TRBJ2-6, with 10 bases that match TRBD2. V gave up 3 bases and J gave up 0 bases; unmatched junction bases: 11. The CDR3 covers 20 residues. The germline V gene encodes CDR1 SGHDN and CDR2 FVKESK. Here the CDR3 DNA reads TGTGCCAGCAGCCATCAAGGGACTAGCGTGATGAGCTCTGGGGCCAACGTCCTGACTTTC. It is translated as CASSHQGTSVMSSGANVLTF.

The chain carries TRBV30 and TRBJ1-4; a weak D match, TRBD1 (6 bases). The CDR3 is 12 residues long. Germline values: CDR1 GTSNPN, CDR2 SVGIG (reference sequence). Trimming took off 2 bases at V and 13 bases at J, with 14 bases between the two ends. As DNA, the CDR3 is TGTGCCTGGAGTCCAAAACAGGGAACACTGTTTTTT. Protein: CAWSPKQGTLFF. Variable domain in full (rest from reference TRBV30 and TRBJ1-4): SQTIHQWPATLVQPVGSPLSLECTVEGTSNPNLYWYRQAAGRGLQLLFYSVGIGQISSEVPQNLSASRPQDRQFILSSKKLLLSDSGFYLCAWSPKQGTLFFGSGTQLSVL.

Ten or more counts support this clonotype. The gene calls are TRBV20-1 and TRBJ2-7; 10 bases are a match to TRBD1. CDR1 DFQATT and CDR2 SNEGSKA come from the germline V gene (reference sequence). V shed 3 bases and J 0 bases; nucleotides not matched to a gene: 5. The CDR3 contains 15 residues. CDR3 DNA: TGCAGTGCTAGCAAGACAGGGGGCCTCTCCTACGAGCAGTACTTC. Protein: CSASKTGGLSYEQYF.

At least ten counts were recorded for this clonotype. The chain combines TRBV5-1 with TRBJ2-5, with 8 bases identical to TRBD2. The ends lost 4 bases at V and 5 bases at J; junction bases unmatched: 10. Germline lookup yields CDR1 SGHRS and CDR2 YFSETQ. The CDR3 consists of 15 residues. CDR3 loop: CASSIGLAGVETQYF. In DNA, the CDR3 is TGCGCCAGCAGCATCGGACTAGCAGGAGTGGAGACCCAGTACTTC.

The chain couples TRBV27 to TRBJ2-5, with D hard to call. The CDR3 is made up of 13 amino acids. Germline V gene data show CDR1 as MNHEY and CDR2 as SMNVEV (reference sequence). The V end was cut by 5 bases, the J end by 1 base, with 8 bases between. The CDR3 DNA is TGTGCCAGCAGTCCCCGGACCCAAGAGACCCAGTACTTC. Its translation: CASSPRTQETQYF.

This clonotype has just a few counts. This rearrangement joins TRBV12-3 or TRBV12-4 to TRBJ1-1; no reliable D call. The CDR3 runs 11 residues. The ends were cut back, 6 bases at V and 7 bases at J, with 9 bases in the middle. The CDR3 region is CASRNTVEAFF. In nucleotides, the CDR3 is TGTGCCAGCAGGAATACCGTTGAAGCTTTCTTT.

This chain joins TRBV13 and TRBJ2-2; D call uncertain. The CDR3 loop spans 14 amino acids. Deletions cut 0 bases from V and 5 bases from J, with 7 bases between. Germline V gene data show CDR1 as PRHDT and CDR2 as FYEKMQ (reference sequence). Here the CDR3 reads CASSLGGMTGELFF. CDR3 nucleotide sequence: TGTGCCAGCAGCTTAGGCGGTATGACCGGGGAGCTGTTTTTT.

This clonotype was seen a handful of times. CDR3 protein: CASSTRRGEQFF. The CDR3 nucleotides read TGTGCCAGCAGCACAAGGAGGGGTGAGCAGTTCTTC. V usage is TRBV11-3 and J usage is TRBJ2-1; D is perhaps TRBD2 (6 bases). The ends were cut back, 5 bases at V and 9 bases at J, with 11 bases in the middle. The CDR3 has 12 amino acids. Germline V gives CDR1 SGHNT, CDR2 YENEEA. Complete variable domain (other parts from reference TRBV11-3 and TRBJ2-1): EAGVVQSPRYKIIEKKQPVAFWCNPISGHNTLYWYLQNLGQGPELLIRYENEEAVDDSQLPKDRFSAERLKGVDSTLKIQPAELGDSAVYLCASSTRRGEQFFGPGTRLTVL.

This clonotype was seen more than once but under ten times. The rearrangement links TRBV28 to TRBJ1-2, with 10 positions matching TRBD1. V was pared by 6 bases and J by 7 bases, with 8 bases of the junction left unmatched. The CDR3 length is 14 residues. Per the germline V gene, CDR1 is MDHEN and CDR2 is SYDVKM. DNA for the CDR3: TGTGCCAGCAGAACCGGGACAGGGGTATCTGGCTACACCTTC. The encoded protein is CASRTGTGVSGYTF.

This clonotype was detected only a few times. V and J are TRBV4-1 and TRBJ2-1; a weak D match, TRBD2 (5 bases). The V end lost 3 bases, the J end lost 7 bases, and 13 bases lay between the germline ends. CDR3 length: 14 residues. Germline V gene lookup returns CDR1 MGHRA and CDR2 YSYEKL. CDR3 DNA: TGCGCCAGCAGCCACCTTCGAAGCGGAAATGAGCAGTTCTTC. Translated: CASSHLRSGNEQFF.

About this clonotype: One junction end disagrees with the germline gene, perhaps due to a read error. The V call is TRBV6-8, the J call TRBJ1-4; 9 nucleotides align to TRBD1. Per germline, CDR1 MNHGY and CDR2 SAAAGT. CDR3 length equals 16 residues. The CDR3 sequence is CDSSALGQGLGEKLFF. In nucleotides, the CDR3 is TGTGACAGCAGTGCCTTGGGACAGGGTCTGGGTGAAAAACTGTTTTTT.

The rearrangement uses TRBV5-4 and TRBJ2-5, with D perhaps TRBD2 (5 bases). In germline, CDR1 is SGHNT, CDR2 YYREEE (reference sequence). This CDR3 has 15 amino acids. Trimming took off 1 base at V and 7 bases at J, with 17 bases between the two ends. The chain's CDR3 is CASSLPTGLLGTQYF. The CDR3 nucleotides read TGTGCCAGCAGCTTGCCTACCGGACTTCTGGGGACCCAGTACTTC.

This clonotype was observed a handful of times. The chain recombines TRBV9 with TRBJ2-1; perhaps TRBD1 as D (6 bases). Germline V gene sequence: CDR1 SGDLS, CDR2 YYNGEE. The length of the CDR3 is 14 residues. Trimming took 4 bases from V and 9 from J, leaving 17 bases between them. CDR3 sequence: CASSPTGQLLEQFF. The CDR3 DNA sequence: TGTGCCAGCAGCCCCACAGGACAGTTACTTGAGCAGTTCTTC.

This clonotype was found many times. The chain is built from TRBV7-2 and TRBJ2-7; 13 bases are shared with TRBD2. With 1 base clipped from V and 5 bases from J, the junction kept 8 bases outside the gene matches. The CDR3 length is 17 residues. Germline V gene sequence: CDR1 SGHTA, CDR2 FQGNSA. DNA for the CDR3: TGTGCCAGCAGCTTAGGCTCGGGACTAGCGGGAAGAGACGAGCAGTACTTC. Amino acid sequence: CASSLGSGLAGRDEQYF. Using reference TRBV7-2 and TRBJ2-7 for the parts outside the CDR3, the full variable domain is GAGVSQSPSNKVTEKGKDVELRCDPISGHTALYWYRQSLGQGLEFLIYFQGNSAPDKSGLPSDRFSAERTGGSVSTLTIQRTQQEDSAVYLCASSLGSGLAGRDEQYFGPGTRLTVT.

This sequence joins TRBV18 and TRBJ1-6; D is possibly TRBD1 (5 bases). The V gene lost 3 bases and the J gene lost 4 bases, with 22 bases spanning the gap. The germline gives CDR1 KGHSH, CDR2 LQKENI. The CDR3 covers 19 residues. The CDR3 protein is CASSPAAGRVRHYNSPLHF. The CDR3, as DNA: TGTGCCAGCTCACCCGCGGCAGGGCGAGTTCGGCATTATAATTCACCCCTCCACTTT.

The chain recombines TRBV11-2 with TRBJ2-1, with no clear D. The CDR3 contains 12 residues. V lost 2 bases and J 6 bases, leaving 5 bases between the germline ends. Germline V gene data show CDR1 as SGHAT and CDR2 as FQNNGV. CDR3 DNA: TGTGCCAGCAGCTTATTCGGCAATGAGCAGTTCTTC. It encodes CASSLFGNEQFF.